This TCR beta chain originates from a study of Graves' ophthalmopathy and Graves' hyperthyroidism. Study details: Hyperthyroidism was considered stable when no ophthalmopathy appeared within 18 months of follow-up.

From germline, CDR1 is SQVTM and CDR2 ANQGSEA. V shed 0 bases and J shed 4 bases, with 27 bases lying between them. The length of the CDR3 is 19 residues. The authors enrolled newly diagnosed hyperthyroidism patients aged 18 to 65 with under 2 months' duration. The study amplified TCR beta CDR3 regions using RNA transcripts. The first round was an RT-PCR with HTBI primers, and the second round was a multiplex PCR. TCRdb re-derived calls from the multiplex PCR reads in MiXCR, one entry per CDR3 protein. The sample holds 580,000 or so distinct CDR3 sequences, roughly 40% seen once. Input material: peripheral blood or thyroid tissue (not recorded which). The chain couples TRBV29-1 to TRBJ1-2; possibly TRBD1 for D (5 bases). The sequence was collected from an adult man with Graves' hyperthyroidism. In nucleotides, the CDR3 is TGCAGCGTTGAAGACGCCGGAGAGTACCGGGACCGAACTAGCTATGGCTACACCTTC. Its translation is CSVEDAGEYRDRTSYGYTF.